These 17 T cell receptor beta chains came from one sample sequenced in a study of blood T cell repertoires in COVID-19. Sequenced by immunoSEQ multiplex PCR; TCRdb stores in-frame clones only, minus some. Of approximately 200,000 clones listed, approximately 85% are singletons. Sample: peripheral blood. The receptor source for this set is a human donor with active or convalescent COVID-19. The donor label of this sample is uncertain.

The rearrangement joins TRBV7-9 to TRBJ1-2; D is possibly TRBD1 (5 bases). V was pared by 4 bases and J by 7 bases, with 13 bases between. The CDR3 loop spans 13 amino acids. Germline V CDR1 and CDR2: SEHNR, FQNEAQ (reference sequence). DNA of the CDR3: TGTGCCAGCAGCTCCAGGGACTCCGGTGGCTACACCTTC. Protein: CASSSRDSGGYTF.

The chain is built from TRBV4-2 and TRBJ2-7; tentative D call: TRBD1 (5 bases). The CDR3 sequence is 13 residues long. CDR1 LGHNA and CDR2 YNFKEQ come from the germline V gene. Trimming left V 0 bases short and J 10 bases short, with 13 bases between. The CDR3 spells CASSQEFGARQYF. As DNA, the CDR3 is TGTGCCAGCAGCCAAGAATTTGGGGCGCGACAGTACTTC.

The chain uses TRBV2 and TRBJ2-7, with 11 positions matching TRBD2. With 4 bases clipped from V and 5 bases from J, the junction kept 22 bases outside the gene matches. The CDR3 contains 20 residues. Germline assignment: CDR1 SNHLY and CDR2 FYNNEI. CDR3 residues: CASSVSPSPYVAGGPNEQYF. The DNA of the CDR3 is TGTGCCAGCAGTGTTTCCCCCTCCCCCTACGTAGCGGGAGGGCCGAACGAGCAGTACTTC.

The chain recombines TRBV9 with TRBJ1-6; D not certain. V dropped 0 bases and J dropped 14 bases, with 12 bases sitting between them. CDR1 and CDR2 (germline): SGDLS, YYNGEE. CDR3 length: 13 residues. The CDR3 reads CASSVGPAGSLHF. The CDR3 region has the DNA TGTGCCAGCAGCGTAGGACCGGCAGGATCCCTCCACTTT.

About this clone: Mismatch with germline at one junction end may stem from a read error. The same CDR3 arises from other DNA sequences in this sample as well. This chain joins TRBV9 and TRBJ2-5; D might be TRBD2 (7 bases). Germline V CDR1 and CDR2: SGDLS, YYNGEE. The CDR3 contains 15 residues. CDR3: CARSVGGGPQETQYF. In DNA, the CDR3 is TGCGCCCGCAGCGTAGGGGGGGGGCCCCAAGAGACCCAGTACTTC.

The chain uses TRBV24-1 and TRBJ2-7, with D possibly matching TRBD2 (5 bases). The germline V gene encodes CDR1 KGHDR and CDR2 SFDVKD. The CDR3 is 12 amino acids. The V and J ends lost 4 bases and 3 bases respectively, with 6 bases between them. CDR3 residues: CATSDGNYEQYF. CDR3 DNA: TGTGCCACCAGTGACGGGAACTACGAGCAGTACTTC.

This sequence joins TRBV6-2 or TRBV6-3 and TRBJ1-1, with D tentatively TRBD1 (6 bases). Germline V lookup: CDR1 MNHEY, CDR2 SVGEGT. Trimming took 4 bases from V and 8 from J, leaving 14 bases between them. This CDR3 has 13 amino acids. The CDR3 nucleotides are TGTGCCAGCAGTTGGGACAACCGAGGGGAAGCTTTCTTT. Its translation: CASSWDNRGEAFF.

This chain connects TRBV5-4 to TRBJ1-2; 9 bases are a match to TRBD1. CDR3 length: 14 residues. V shed 4 bases and J 8 bases; nucleotides not matched to a gene: 9. CDR1 and CDR2 (germline): SGHNT, YYREEE (reference sequence). The CDR3 nucleotides are TGTGCCAGCAGCCTCCAACAGGGGGCGGGAGGCTACACCTTC. Translating it yields CASSLQQGAGGYTF.

The chain uses TRBV28 and TRBJ1-6; D is uncertain. V lost 6 bases and J lost 0, with 9 bases in between. The CDR3 is made up of 15 amino acids. Germline V gene data show CDR1 as MDHEN and CDR2 as SYDVKM. CDR3 in amino acids: CASSPTSSYNSPLHF. In nucleotides, the CDR3 is TGTGCCAGCAGCCCTACTAGCTCCTATAATTCACCCCTCCACTTT.

This sequence joins TRBV9 and TRBJ1-6; D is unresolved. This CDR3 has 14 residues. V lost 3 bases and J lost 6, with 10 bases in between. The germline gives CDR1 SGDLS, CDR2 YYNGEE. The CDR3 DNA follows: TGTGCCAGCAGCGCCACAGCGGGTAATTCACCCCTCCACTTT. The encoded protein is CASSATAGNSPLHF.

The chain is built from TRBV6-6 and TRBJ2-7, with 7 bases fitting TRBD2. Germline CDR1 and CDR2: MNHNY and SVGAGI (reference sequence). There are 16 residues in the CDR3. V lost 5 bases and J lost 0; bases outside the gene matches: 10. DNA for the CDR3: TGTGCCAGCAGTGGGGCAGGGACTAAGAGCTCCTACGAGCAGTACTTC. It encodes CASSGAGTKSSYEQYF.

Regarding this clone: The missing conserved phenylalanine or tryptophan at the end of this CDR3 makes a read error likely. The DNA is omitted, as the CDR3 cannot be located on it reliably, and the CDR3 follows TCRdb's listing. The J gene is TRBJ2-4, the V gene TRBV12-3 or TRBV12-4; the table's D call, TRBD2, was not checked against the DNA. The CDR3 extends over 12 residues, inclusive of both ends. The CDR3 loop reads CASGTSGGPPSV.

This clone was recorded only once. The chain uses TRBV6-1 and TRBJ2-3; D might be TRBD1 (6 bases). The CDR3 loop spans 12 amino acids. The ends were cut back, 3 bases at V and 10 bases at J, with 11 bases in the middle. Per the germline V gene, CDR1 is MNHNS and CDR2 is SASEGT. CDR3: CASSEMGAAQYF. As DNA, the CDR3 is TGTGCCAGCAGTGAGATGGGGGCCGCGCAGTATTTT.

The CDR3 sequence: CASSGGESYGYTF. CDR3 nucleotide sequence: TGCGCCAGCAGCGGAGGGGAATCCTATGGCTACACCTTC. The chain links TRBV5-1 to TRBJ1-2; D is perhaps TRBD1 (5 bases). Trimming pared 4 bases from V and 4 bases from J, leaving 11 bases between. CDR3 length: 13 residues. Per germline, CDR1 SGHRS and CDR2 YFSETQ.

The table lists this clone with a few counts. The gene calls are TRBV24-1 and TRBJ2-1; 10 positions agree with TRBD2. Germline V gene data show CDR1 as KGHDR and CDR2 as SFDVKD. The CDR3 runs to 16 residues. Germline trimming cut 4 bases from V and 2 bases from J; bases unmatched to any gene: 4. The DNA of the CDR3 is TGTGCCACCAGTGAGGGAACTAGCGGGGCCTACAATGAGCAGTTCTTC. Residues: CATSEGTSGAYNEQFF.

This rearrangement joins TRBV7-9 to TRBJ1-2; no clear D gene. The CDR3 is 13 residues long. Trimming took off 5 bases at V and 5 bases at J, with 12 bases between the two ends. The germline V gene encodes CDR1 SEHNR and CDR2 FQNEAQ (reference sequence). The CDR3 region is CASSLSIGYGYTF. The CDR3, as DNA: TGTGCCAGCAGCCTCTCCATCGGGTATGGCTACACCTTC. The full variable domain, completed using reference TRBV7-9 and TRBJ1-2, is DTGVSQNPRHKITKRGQNVTFRCDPISEHNRLYWYRQTLGQGPEFLTYFQNEAQLEKSRLLSDRFSAERPKGSFSTLEIQRTEQGDSAMYLCASSLSIGYGYTFGSGTRLTVV.

This clone was seen more than once but under ten times. V is TRBV6-2 or TRBV6-3 and J is TRBJ2-5; perhaps TRBD1 as D (6 bases). Germline CDR1 is MNHEY and CDR2 is SVGEGT. Trimming removed 2 bases from V and 2 bases from J, with 15 bases in between. This CDR3 contains 16 residues. DNA for the CDR3: TGTGCCAGCAGTTACCCACTTACAGGGATACAAGAGACCCAGTACTTC. Residues: CASSYPLTGIQETQYF.